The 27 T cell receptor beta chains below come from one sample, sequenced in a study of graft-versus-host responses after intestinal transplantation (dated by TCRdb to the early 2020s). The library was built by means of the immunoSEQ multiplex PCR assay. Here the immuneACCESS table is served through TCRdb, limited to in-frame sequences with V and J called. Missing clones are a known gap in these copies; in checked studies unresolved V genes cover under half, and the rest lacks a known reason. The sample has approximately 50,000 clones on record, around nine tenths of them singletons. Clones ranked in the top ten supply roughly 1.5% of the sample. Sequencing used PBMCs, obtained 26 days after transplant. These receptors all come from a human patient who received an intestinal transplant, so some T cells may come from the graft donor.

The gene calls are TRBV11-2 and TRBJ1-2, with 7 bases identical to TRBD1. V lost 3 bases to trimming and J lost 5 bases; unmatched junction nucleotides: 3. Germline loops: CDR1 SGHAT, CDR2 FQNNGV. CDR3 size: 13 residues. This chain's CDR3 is CASSFQTGYGYTF. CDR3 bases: TGTGCCAGCAGCTTCCAGACAGGGTATGGCTACACCTTC.

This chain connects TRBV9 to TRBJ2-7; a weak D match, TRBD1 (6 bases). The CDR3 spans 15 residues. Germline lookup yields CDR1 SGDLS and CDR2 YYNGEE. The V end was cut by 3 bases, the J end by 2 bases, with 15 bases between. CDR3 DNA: TGTGCCAGCAGCGAGGGGTCAGGGGTGGCCTACGAGCAGTACTTC. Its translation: CASSEGSGVAYEQYF.

CDR3 sequence (DNA): TGCGCCAGCAGCCTACTAGCCAGCACAGATACGCAGTATTTT. Its protein product is CASSLLASTDTQYF. The chain carries TRBV4-1 and TRBJ2-3; D possibly corresponds to TRBD2 (6 bases). This CDR3 is built from 14 residues. V gave up 4 bases and J gave up 0 bases, with 8 bases separating them. CDR1 MGHRA and CDR2 YSYEKL come from the germline V gene.

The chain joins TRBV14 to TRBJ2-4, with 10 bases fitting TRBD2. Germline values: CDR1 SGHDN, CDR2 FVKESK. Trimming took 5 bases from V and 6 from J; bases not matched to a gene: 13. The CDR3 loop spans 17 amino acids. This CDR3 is CASSAGLAKGRGNIQYF. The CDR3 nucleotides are TGTGCCAGCAGCGCGGGACTAGCGAAGGGGAGGGGAAACATTCAGTACTTC.

CDR3 nucleotide sequence: TGTGCCAGCAGTGAGCCAGCGCGGGGGGAGCGTGAAGCTTTCTTT. It encodes CASSEPARGEREAFF. The chain is built from TRBV25-1 and TRBJ1-1; maybe TRBD1 (5 bases). The CDR3 runs 15 residues. The germline V gene has CDR1 MGHDK and CDR2 SYGVNS. Trimming removed 3 bases at V and 7 bases at J, with 18 bases between.

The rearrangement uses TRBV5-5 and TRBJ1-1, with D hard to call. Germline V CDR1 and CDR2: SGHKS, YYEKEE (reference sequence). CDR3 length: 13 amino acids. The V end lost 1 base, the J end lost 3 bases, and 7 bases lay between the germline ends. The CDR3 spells CASSLPGDTEAFF. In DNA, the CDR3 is TGTGCCAGCAGCTTGCCCGGGGACACTGAAGCTTTCTTT.

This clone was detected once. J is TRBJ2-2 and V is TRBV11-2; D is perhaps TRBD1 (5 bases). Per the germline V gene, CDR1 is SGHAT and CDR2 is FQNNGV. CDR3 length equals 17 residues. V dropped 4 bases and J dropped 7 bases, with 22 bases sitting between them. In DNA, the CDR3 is TGTGCCAGCAGCTCGCGAGCCCCGCAGGGATGGAACGGGGAGCTGTTTTTT. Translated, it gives CASSSRAPQGWNGELFF.

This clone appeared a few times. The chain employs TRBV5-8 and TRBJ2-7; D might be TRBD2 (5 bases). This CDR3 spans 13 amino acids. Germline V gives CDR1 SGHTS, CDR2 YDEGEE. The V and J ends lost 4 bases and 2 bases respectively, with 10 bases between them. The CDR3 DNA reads TGTGCCAGCAGCGCGGGCCCCCCCTACGAGCAGTACTTC. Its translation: CASSAGPPYEQYF.

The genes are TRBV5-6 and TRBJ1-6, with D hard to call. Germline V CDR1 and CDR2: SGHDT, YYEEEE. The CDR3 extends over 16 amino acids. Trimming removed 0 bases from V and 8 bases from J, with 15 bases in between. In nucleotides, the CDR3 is TGTGCCAGCAGCTTGGGGGCGGGCATGGAGGATTCACCCCTCCACTTT. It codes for CASSLGAGMEDSPLHF.

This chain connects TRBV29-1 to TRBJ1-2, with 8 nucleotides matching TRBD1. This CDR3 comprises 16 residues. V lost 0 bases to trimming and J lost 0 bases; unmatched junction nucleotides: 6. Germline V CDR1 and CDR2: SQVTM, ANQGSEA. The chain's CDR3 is CSVEDLTTGANYGYTF. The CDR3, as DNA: TGCAGCGTTGAAGACCTCACGACAGGGGCTAACTATGGCTACACCTTC.

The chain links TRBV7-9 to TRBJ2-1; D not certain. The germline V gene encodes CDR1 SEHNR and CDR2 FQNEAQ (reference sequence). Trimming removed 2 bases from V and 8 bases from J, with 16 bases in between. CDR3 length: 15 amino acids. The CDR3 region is CASSLKNPPEDEQFF. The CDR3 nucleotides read TGTGCCAGCAGCTTAAAGAATCCACCCGAGGATGAGCAGTTCTTC.

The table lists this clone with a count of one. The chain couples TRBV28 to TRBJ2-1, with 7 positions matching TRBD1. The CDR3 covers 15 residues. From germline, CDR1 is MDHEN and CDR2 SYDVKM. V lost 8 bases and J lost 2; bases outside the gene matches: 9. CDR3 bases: TGTGCCAGCCGTGAACAGGGGTGGCCCTACAATGAGCAGTTCTTC. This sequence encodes CASREQGWPYNEQFF.

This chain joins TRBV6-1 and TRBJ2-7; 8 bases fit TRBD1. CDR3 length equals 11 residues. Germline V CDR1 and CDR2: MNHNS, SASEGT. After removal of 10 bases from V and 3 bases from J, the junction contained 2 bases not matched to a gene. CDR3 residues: CATGQGYEQYV. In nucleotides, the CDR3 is TGTGCCACCGGACAGGGCTACGAGCAGTACGTC.

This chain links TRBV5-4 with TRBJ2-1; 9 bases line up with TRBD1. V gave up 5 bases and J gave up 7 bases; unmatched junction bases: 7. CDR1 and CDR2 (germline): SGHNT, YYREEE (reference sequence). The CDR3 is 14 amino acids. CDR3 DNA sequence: TGTGCCAGCAGAGAACAGGGGGCTTTGAATGAGCAGTTCTTC. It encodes CASREQGALNEQFF.

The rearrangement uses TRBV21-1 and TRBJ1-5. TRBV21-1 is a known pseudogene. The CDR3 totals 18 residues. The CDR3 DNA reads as TGTGCCAGCAGCAAAAGTGTGGGGGGGCCGGGGGGCAATCAGCCCCAGCATTTT. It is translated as CASSKSVGGPGGNQPQHF.

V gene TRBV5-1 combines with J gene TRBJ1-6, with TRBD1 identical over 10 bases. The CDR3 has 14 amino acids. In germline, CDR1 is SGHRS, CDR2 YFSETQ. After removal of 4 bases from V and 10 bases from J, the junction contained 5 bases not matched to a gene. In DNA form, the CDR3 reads TGCGCCAGCAGCGGGGGGACAGGGGTCTCACCCCTCCACTTT. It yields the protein CASSGGTGVSPLHF. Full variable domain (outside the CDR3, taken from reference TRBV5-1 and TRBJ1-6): KAGVTQTPRYLIKTRGQQVTLSCSPISGHRSVSWYQQTPGQGLQFLFEYFSETQRNKGNFPGRFSGRQFSNSRSEMNVSTLELGDSALYLCASSGGTGVSPLHFGNGTRLTVT.

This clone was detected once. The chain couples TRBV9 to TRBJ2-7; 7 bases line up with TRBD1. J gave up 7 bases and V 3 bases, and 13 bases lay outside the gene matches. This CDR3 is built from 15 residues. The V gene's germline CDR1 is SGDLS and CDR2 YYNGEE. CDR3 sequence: CASSATGMGSTEQYF. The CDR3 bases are TGTGCCAGCAGCGCGACAGGGATGGGCTCGACGGAGCAGTACTTC.

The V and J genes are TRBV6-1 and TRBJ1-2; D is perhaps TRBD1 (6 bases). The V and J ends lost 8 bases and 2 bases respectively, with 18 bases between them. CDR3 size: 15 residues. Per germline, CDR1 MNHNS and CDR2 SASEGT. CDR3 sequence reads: CASAWDMVKNYGYTF. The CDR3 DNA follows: TGTGCCAGCGCCTGGGACATGGTGAAAAACTATGGCTACACCTTC.

Here the CDR3 reads CASGLTYNEQFF. For the CDR3, the DNA is TGTGCCAGCGGGCTAACCTACAATGAGCAGTTCTTC. The chain employs TRBV7-8 and TRBJ2-1; D ambiguous. Trimming left V 8 bases short and J 2 bases short, with 7 bases between. The CDR3 totals 12 residues. From germline, CDR1 is SGHVS and CDR2 FQNEAQ.

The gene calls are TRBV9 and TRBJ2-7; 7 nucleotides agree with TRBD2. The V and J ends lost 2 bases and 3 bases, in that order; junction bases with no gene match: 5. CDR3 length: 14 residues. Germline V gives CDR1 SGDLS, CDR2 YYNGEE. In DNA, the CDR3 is TGTGCCAGCAGCGTCGGGGGGAAGGTCTACGAGCAGTACTTC. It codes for CASSVGGKVYEQYF. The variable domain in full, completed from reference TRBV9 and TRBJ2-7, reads DSGVTQTPKHLITATGQRVTLRCSPRSGDLSVYWYQQSLDQGLQFLIQYYNGEERAKGNILERFSAQQFPDLHSELNLSSLELGDSALYFCASSVGGKVYEQYFGPGTRLTVT.

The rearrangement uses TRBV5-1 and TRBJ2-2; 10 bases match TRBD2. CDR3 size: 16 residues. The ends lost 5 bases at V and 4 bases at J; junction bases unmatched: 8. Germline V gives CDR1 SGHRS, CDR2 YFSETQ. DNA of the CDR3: TGCGCCAGCAGTAGCCAAAGCGGGGGGGCCACCGGGGAGCTGTTTTTT. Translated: CASSSQSGGATGELFF.

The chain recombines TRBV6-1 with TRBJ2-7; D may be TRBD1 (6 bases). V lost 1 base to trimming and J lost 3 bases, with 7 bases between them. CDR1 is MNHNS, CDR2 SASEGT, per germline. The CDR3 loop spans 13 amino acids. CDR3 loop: CASSEGQVYEQYV. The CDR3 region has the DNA TGTGCCAGCAGTGAAGGACAGGTCTACGAGCAGTACGTC.

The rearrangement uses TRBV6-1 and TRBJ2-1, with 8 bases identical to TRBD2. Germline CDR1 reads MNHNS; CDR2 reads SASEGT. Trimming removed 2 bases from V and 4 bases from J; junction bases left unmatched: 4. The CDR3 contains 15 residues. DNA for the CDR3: TGTGCCAGCAGTGAATGGAGCGGGGGTTACAATGAGCAGTTCTTC. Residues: CASSEWSGGYNEQFF.

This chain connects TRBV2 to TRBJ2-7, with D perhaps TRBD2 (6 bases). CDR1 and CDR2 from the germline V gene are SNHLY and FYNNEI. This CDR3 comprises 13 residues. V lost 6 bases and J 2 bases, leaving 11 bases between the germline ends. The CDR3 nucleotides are TGTGCCAGCAGCGGACTACCCACCTACGAGCAGTACTTC. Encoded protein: CASSGLPTYEQYF.

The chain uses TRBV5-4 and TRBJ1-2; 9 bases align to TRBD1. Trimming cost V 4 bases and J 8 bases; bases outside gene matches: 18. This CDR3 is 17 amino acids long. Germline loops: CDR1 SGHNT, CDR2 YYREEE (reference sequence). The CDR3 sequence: CASSPRPSTGGAKGYTF. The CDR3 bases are TGTGCCAGCAGCCCCAGACCTAGTACAGGGGGCGCAAAGGGCTACACCTTC.

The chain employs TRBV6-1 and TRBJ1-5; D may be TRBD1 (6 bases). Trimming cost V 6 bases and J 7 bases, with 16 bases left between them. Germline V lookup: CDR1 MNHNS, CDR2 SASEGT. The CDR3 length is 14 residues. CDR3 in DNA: TGTGCCAGCAGACGAGGAGGGGGGGACCAGCCCCAGCATTTT. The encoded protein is CASRRGGGDQPQHF.

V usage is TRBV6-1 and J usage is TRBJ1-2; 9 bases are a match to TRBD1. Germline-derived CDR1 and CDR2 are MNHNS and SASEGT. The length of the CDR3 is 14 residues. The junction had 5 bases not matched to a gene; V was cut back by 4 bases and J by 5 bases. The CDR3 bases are TGTGCCAGCAGTGGACAGGGGGTCGGGTATGGCTACACCTTC. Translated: CASSGQGVGYGYTF.